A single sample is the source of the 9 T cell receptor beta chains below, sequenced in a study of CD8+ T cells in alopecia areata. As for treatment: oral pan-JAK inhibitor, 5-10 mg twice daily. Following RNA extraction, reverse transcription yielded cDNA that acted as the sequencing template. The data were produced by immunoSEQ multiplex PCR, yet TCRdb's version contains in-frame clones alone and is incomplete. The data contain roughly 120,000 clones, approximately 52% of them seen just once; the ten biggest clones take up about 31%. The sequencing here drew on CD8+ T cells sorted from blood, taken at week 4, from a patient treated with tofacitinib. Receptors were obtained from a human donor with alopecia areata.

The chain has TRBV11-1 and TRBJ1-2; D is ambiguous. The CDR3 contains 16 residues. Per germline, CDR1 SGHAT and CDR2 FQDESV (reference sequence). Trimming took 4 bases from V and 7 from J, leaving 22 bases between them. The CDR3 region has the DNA TGTGCCAGCAGCTCCGCCCGCGGGAAGACCTCTCGTGGCTACACCTTC. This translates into CASSSARGKTSRGYTF.

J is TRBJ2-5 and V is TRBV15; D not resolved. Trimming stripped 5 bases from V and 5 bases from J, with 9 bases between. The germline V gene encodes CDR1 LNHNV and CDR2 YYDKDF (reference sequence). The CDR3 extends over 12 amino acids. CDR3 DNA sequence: TGTGCCACCAGCGGGCACGACGAGACCCAGTACTTC. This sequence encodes CATSGHDETQYF. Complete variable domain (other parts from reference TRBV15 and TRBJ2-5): DAMVIQNPRYQVTQFGKPVTLSCSQTLNHNVMYWYQQKSSQAPKLLFHYYDKDFNNEADTPDNFQSRRPNTSFCFLDIRSPGLGDTAMYLCATSGHDETQYFGPGTRLLVL.

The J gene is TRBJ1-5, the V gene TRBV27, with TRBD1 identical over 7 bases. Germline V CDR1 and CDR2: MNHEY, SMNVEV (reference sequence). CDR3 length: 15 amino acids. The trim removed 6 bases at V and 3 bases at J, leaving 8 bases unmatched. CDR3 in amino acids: CASSPGGQFNQPQHF. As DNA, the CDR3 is TGTGCCAGCAGCCCCGGGGGACAGTTCAATCAGCCCCAGCATTTT.

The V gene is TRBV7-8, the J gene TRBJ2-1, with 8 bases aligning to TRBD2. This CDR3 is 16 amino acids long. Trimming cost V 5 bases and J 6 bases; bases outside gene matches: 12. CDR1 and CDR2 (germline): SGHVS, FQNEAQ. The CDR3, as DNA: TGTGCCAGCAGCACCCCCGGGACTAGTCGGCTCAATGAGCAGTTCTTC. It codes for CASSTPGTSRLNEQFF.

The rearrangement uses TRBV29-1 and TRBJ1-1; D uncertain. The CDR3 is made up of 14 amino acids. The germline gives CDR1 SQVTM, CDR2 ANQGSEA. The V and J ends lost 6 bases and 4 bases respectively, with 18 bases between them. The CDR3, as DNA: TGCAGCGTAGACCCGGGTTCTTCGGGCACTGAAGCTTTCTTT. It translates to CSVDPGSSGTEAFF.

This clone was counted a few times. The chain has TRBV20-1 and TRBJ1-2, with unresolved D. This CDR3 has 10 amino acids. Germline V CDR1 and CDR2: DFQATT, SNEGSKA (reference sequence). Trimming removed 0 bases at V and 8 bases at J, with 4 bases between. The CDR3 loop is CSARDMGYTF. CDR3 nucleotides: TGCAGTGCTAGAGATATGGGCTACACCTTC.

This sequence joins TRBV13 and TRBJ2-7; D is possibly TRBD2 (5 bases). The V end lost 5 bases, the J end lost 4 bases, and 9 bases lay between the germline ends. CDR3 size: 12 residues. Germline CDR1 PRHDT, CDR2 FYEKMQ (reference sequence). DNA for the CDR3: TGTGCCAGCAGCCAATCGGGGTACGAGCAGTACTTC. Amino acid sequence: CASSQSGYEQYF.

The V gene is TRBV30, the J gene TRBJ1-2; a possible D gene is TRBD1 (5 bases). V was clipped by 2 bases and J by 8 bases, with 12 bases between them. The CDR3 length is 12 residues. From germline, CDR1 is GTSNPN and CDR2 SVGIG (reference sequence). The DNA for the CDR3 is TGTGCCTGGAGTCCCGTCGGGGCCGGCTACACCTTC. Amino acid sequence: CAWSPVGAGYTF.

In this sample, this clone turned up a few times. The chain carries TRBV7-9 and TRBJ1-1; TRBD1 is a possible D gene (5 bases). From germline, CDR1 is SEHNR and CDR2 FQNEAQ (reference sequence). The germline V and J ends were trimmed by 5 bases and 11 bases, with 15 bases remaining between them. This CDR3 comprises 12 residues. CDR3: CASSRSTDEAFF. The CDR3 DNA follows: TGTGCCAGCAGCCGATCGACAGATGAGGCTTTCTTT.